A single T cell receptor beta chain is shown here with its context. Its matching antigen is unknown. Random hexamers were used to reverse transcribe the RNA input (about 0.5 to 1 ug). The authors amplified TCR beta CDR3 across 54 Vbeta and 13 Jbeta using immunoSEQ multiplex PCR. TCRdb reanalysed the immunoSEQ multiplex PCR reads using MiXCR and keeps one entry per CDR3 protein. In the table there are some 150,000 distinct CDR3 sequences, nearly 97% of which are singletons. The T cells that were sequenced for TCR beta were CD8+ and CD4+ cells from blood. It was negative isolation that provided the CD8+ and CD4+ T cells, whereas TEMRA cells were enriched by FACS. The CDR3 contains 16 residues. V was clipped by 5 bases and J by 2 bases; unmatched bases: 6. Germline V gene sequence: CDR1 SEHNR, CDR2 FQNEAQ (reference sequence). The sample comes from a study of CD8 T cells in Susac syndrome. Study-wide results and limits: It was acknowledged in the study that the number of individuals who were included in its TCR sequencing and HLA analysis was relatively small.

The genes are TRBV7-9 and TRBJ2-3; TRBD2 matches 11 bases. Sample: CD8+ T cells from PBMCs. The TCR originated in a human donor with multiple sclerosis. CDR3 protein: CASSLGTSGITDTQYF. For the CDR3, the DNA is TGTGCCAGCAGCCTAGGGACTAGCGGTATCACAGATACGCAGTATTTT.